Sequencing of this T cell receptor beta chain was carried out in a study of response to subunit inactivated influenza vaccine listed by TCRdb under 2018. With regard to the full study: The study used deep quantitative T cell receptor repertoire profiling to track responses to a trivalent subunit inactivated influenza vaccine.

CDR1 and CDR2 are read off the germline V gene (reference sequence) as SEHNR and FQNEAQ. Here V drops 3 bases and J drops 2 bases, and the junction holds 4 bases not matched to any gene. The CDR3, from cysteine to phenylalanine, totals 15 residues. Only the CDR3 portion is preserved as DNA: 45 bases, with reading frame beginning at the first base. The library was produced with RT-PCR. Sequencing was carried out with an Illumina HiSeq 2500. In-frame beta chains were kept once TCRdb had trimmed the public reads at Q25 with fastp and called clones with MiXCR. CDR3 protein sequences are deduplicated, and each keeps its most common genes and DNA. This sample holds fewer than 550,000 distinct CDR3 sequences; over 25% were observed only once. Of the sample, under 2.5% is held by the ten largest clones. A note on this clonotype: Its antigen is currently not known. No much larger clone exists at a distance of one base, and base qualities are not known.

General conclusions and limits of the study: According to the authors, only a limited number of new T cells may be recruited by each seasonal influenza vaccination.

This sequence originates from a middle-aged man who received an inactivated influenza vaccine. Donor details come from another sample of the same person, matched by shared clones. Sequenced material: CD4+ T cells sorted from PBMCs, taken more than 4 days after vaccination. The rearranged chain carries TRBV7-9 and TRBJ2-3; 8 middle bases align to TRBD1. The CDR3 protein is CASSFSGGLTDTQYF. DNA sequence: TGTGCCAGCAGCTTCTCAGGGGGCCTCACAGATACGCAGTATTTT.